These 22 T cell receptor beta chains were sequenced from one sample in a study of T cell responses to AZD1222 COVID-19 vaccine. Using immunoSEQ multiplex PCR, the repertoire was profiled, and TCRdb retains in-frame clones only, with some absent. This table holds some 130,000 clones, just over 90% found once. The source material was peripheral blood, sampled on day 0 of AZD1222 vaccination. The receptors stem from an adult in good health.

This clone was seen once. The chain couples TRBV3-1 (or the pseudogene TRBV3-2) to TRBJ2-1; 7 nucleotides match TRBD2. Trimming took 2 bases from V and 5 from J; bases not matched to a gene: 9. The CDR3 runs to 16 residues. Germline CDR1 reads LGHDT; CDR2 reads YNNKEL (reference sequence). The CDR3 nucleotides read TGTGCCAGCAGCCAAACACCGATCGGGGGGAACAATGAGCAGTTCTTC. It is translated as CASSQTPIGGNNEQFF.

This chain uses TRBV24-1 with TRBJ2-2; the match to TRBD2 covers 8 bases. Germline CDR1 and CDR2: KGHDR and SFDVKD. This CDR3 region has 14 residues. V trimming: 12 bases; J trimming: 4 bases; junction bases outside the gene matches: 9. For the CDR3, the DNA is TGTGCCCCCGCCCGGGCGGGGGGCACCGGGGAGCTGTTTTTT. Amino acids: CAPARAGGTGELFF.

This chain links TRBV29-1 with TRBJ2-3, with 12 bases that match TRBD2. The V and J ends lost 6 bases and 4 bases, in that order; junction bases with no gene match: 11. The CDR3 is 16 residues long. CDR1 is SQVTM and CDR2 is ANQGSEA in the germline V gene. For the CDR3, the DNA is TGCAGCGTGGGGGCCCAGACTAGCGGGGGCCCAGATACGCAGTATTTT. Translating it yields CSVGAQTSGGPDTQYF.

The V call is TRBV6-5, the J call TRBJ1-5; 9 bases agree with TRBD1. Germline CDR1 is MNHEY and CDR2 is SVGAGI. The CDR3 covers 15 residues. V dropped 6 bases and J dropped 7; count of bases not matched to a gene: 10. The CDR3 reads CASRADRGGTQPQHF. The CDR3 DNA reads as TGTGCCAGCAGAGCCGACAGGGGGGGAACCCAGCCCCAGCATTTT.

The chain uses TRBV20-1 and TRBJ1-1, with TRBD1 matching over 9 bases. The CDR3 has 15 residues. Losses at the gene ends were 3 bases for V and 6 bases for J; bases not matched to a gene: 11. The V gene's germline CDR1 is DFQATT and CDR2 SNEGSKA (reference sequence). The CDR3 region is CSASGETGGRSEAFF. For the CDR3, the DNA is TGCAGTGCTAGTGGGGAAACAGGGGGCAGGTCTGAAGCTTTCTTT.

The chain uses TRBV3-1 (or the pseudogene TRBV3-2) and TRBJ1-5, with D unresolved. The germline V gene has CDR1 LGHDT and CDR2 YNNKEL (reference sequence). CDR3 length: 13 amino acids. The V gene lost 1 base and the J gene lost 11 bases, with 12 bases spanning the gap. The CDR3 reads CASSQARETTQHF. Written as DNA, the CDR3 is TGTGCCAGCAGCCAAGCCCGGGAAACGACCCAGCATTTT.

The chain joins TRBV6-2 or TRBV6-3 to TRBJ2-7; 7 bases are a match to TRBD1. The CDR3 sequence is 14 residues long. V lost 5 bases to trimming and J lost 1 base; unmatched junction nucleotides: 5. Germline CDR1 MNHEY, CDR2 SVGEGT. CDR3 sequence reads: CASSITGVSYEQYF. The CDR3 nucleotides are TGTGCCAGCAGTATTACAGGGGTTTCCTACGAGCAGTACTTC.

The rearrangement uses TRBV5-6 and TRBJ1-2, with a weak D call TRBD1 (6 bases). The germline V gene encodes CDR1 SGHDT and CDR2 YYEEEE. CDR3 size: 17 residues. V shed 0 bases and J shed 5 bases, with 20 bases lying between them. In DNA form, the CDR3 reads TGTGCCAGCAGCTTGGGGGGGCCGGGGACCCTTTTATATGGCTACACCTTC. This encodes CASSLGGPGTLLYGYTF.

This chain uses TRBV5-4 with TRBJ1-2; tentatively, D is TRBD1 (6 bases). CDR1 and CDR2 (germline): SGHNT, YYREEE (reference sequence). The CDR3 loop spans 14 amino acids. V shed 10 bases and J shed 2 bases, with 18 bases lying between them. This chain's CDR3 is CADTSPGQNYGYTF. In nucleotides, the CDR3 is TGTGCCGATACCAGCCCGGGACAAAACTATGGCTACACCTTC. Using reference TRBV5-4 and TRBJ1-2 for the parts outside the CDR3, the full variable domain is ETGVTQSPTHLIKTRGQQVTLRCSSQSGHNTVSWYQQALGQGPQFIFQYYREEENGRGNFPPRFSGLQFPNYSSELNVNALELDDSALYLCADTSPGQNYGYTFGSGTRLTVV.

The V call is TRBV7-3, the J call TRBJ2-3; perhaps TRBD1 as D (6 bases). Looked up from germline, CDR1 is SGHTA and CDR2 is FQGTGA. V gave up 0 bases and J gave up 4 bases, with 11 bases separating them. The CDR3 length is 15 residues. CDR3 nucleotides: TGTGCCAGCAGCTTAACGACGGCAGGGGCAGATACGCAGTATTTT. Translating gives CASSLTTAGADTQYF.

The V and J genes are TRBV3-1 (or the pseudogene TRBV3-2) and TRBJ1-2; D is possibly TRBD1 (6 bases). This CDR3 is built from 17 residues. V lost 0 bases and J 4 bases, leaving 18 bases between the germline ends. Germline lookup yields CDR1 LGHDT and CDR2 YNNKEL (reference sequence). The CDR3 DNA follows: TGTGCCAGCAGCCAAGATCACCCGGACAGAGCTTTCTATGGCTACACCTTC. It is translated as CASSQDHPDRAFYGYTF.

V and J are TRBV6-1 and TRBJ1-2; TRBD1 is a possible D gene (5 bases). The CDR3 consists of 13 residues. The ends were cut back, 2 bases at V and 6 bases at J, with 10 bases in the middle. Germline V gene sequence: CDR1 MNHNS, CDR2 SASEGT. The CDR3 DNA reads TGTGCCAGCAGTGAACTGAGGGGCCATGGCTACACCTTC. Its protein product is CASSELRGHGYTF.

V is TRBV10-1 and J is TRBJ2-7; D gene unclear. Trimming took 4 bases from V and 4 from J, leaving 23 bases between them. CDR1 and CDR2 (germline): WNHNN, SYGVQD (reference sequence). This CDR3 has 17 residues. DNA for the CDR3: TGCGCCAGCAGTGGGGTTTCTGGAGACGGATACCCTTACGAGCAGTACTTC. This gives the protein CASSGVSGDGYPYEQYF.

The count of this clone is one. V gene TRBV6-5 combines with J gene TRBJ2-3; D is perhaps TRBD1 or TRBD2 (7 bases each). CDR3 size: 15 residues. Germline CDR1 reads MNHEY; CDR2 reads SVGAGI. The V end lost 6 bases, the J end lost 5 bases, and 18 bases lay between the germline ends. DNA for the CDR3: TGTGCCAGCAGCTCCAGGGGGGGGGCAGGAGATACGCAGTATTTT. This translates into CASSSRGGAGDTQYF.

The V call is TRBV18, the J call TRBJ2-5; 8 bases agree with TRBD1. Looked up from germline, CDR1 is KGHSH and CDR2 is LQKENI. This CDR3 comprises 15 residues. With 4 bases clipped from V and 0 bases from J, the junction kept 4 bases outside the gene matches. This CDR3 is CASSQGTGHQETQYF. CDR3 sequence (DNA): TGTGCCAGCTCACAGGGGACAGGACACCAAGAGACCCAGTACTTC.

The J gene is TRBJ2-2, the V gene TRBV7-3; D might be TRBD1 (6 bases). Trimming took off 8 bases at V and 4 bases at J, with 17 bases between the two ends. The CDR3 has 15 residues. Germline assignment: CDR1 SGHTA and CDR2 FQGTGA. The CDR3 is CASRLTGQSTGELFF. DNA of the CDR3: TGTGCCAGCCGTCTGACGGGACAAAGCACCGGGGAGCTGTTTTTT. The full variable domain, in which reference TRBV7-3 and TRBJ2-2 provide the parts outside the CDR3, is GAGVSQTPSNKVTEKGKYVELRCDPISGHTALYWYRQSLGQGPEFLIYFQGTGAADDSGLPNDRFFAVRPEGSVSTLKIQRTERGDSAVYLCASRLTGQSTGELFFGEGSRLTVL.

This chain uses TRBV11-3 with TRBJ2-2, with D perhaps TRBD1 (6 bases). This CDR3 region has 15 residues. The ends were cut back, 2 bases at V and 7 bases at J, with 14 bases in the middle. Germline V gene lookup returns CDR1 SGHNT and CDR2 YENEEA. CDR3 sequence (DNA): TGTGCCAGCAGCTTACCGGCAGGGGAAGGCGGGGAGCTGTTTTTT. Its translation is CASSLPAGEGGELFF.

This clone was detected once. Other DNA sequences from this sample encode an identical CDR3 as well. V is TRBV19 and J is TRBJ2-7, with 8 bases identical to TRBD1. This CDR3 contains 14 residues. V trimming: 5 bases; J trimming: 2 bases; junction bases outside the gene matches: 5. The germline V gene encodes CDR1 LNHDA and CDR2 SQIVND (reference sequence). For the CDR3, the DNA is TGTGCCAGTAGTCTCGACAGGGGCCCCTACGAGCAGTACTTC. Protein: CASSLDRGPYEQYF. The full variable domain, rest sourced from reference TRBV19 and TRBJ2-7, is DGGITQSPKYLFRKEGQNVTLSCEQNLNHDAMYWYRQDPGQGLRLIYYSQIVNDFQKGDIAEGYSVSREKKESFPLTVTSAQKNPTAFYLCASSLDRGPYEQYFGPGTRLTVT.

The chain carries TRBV12-3 or TRBV12-4 and TRBJ1-2; D perhaps matches TRBD1 (6 bases). The CDR3 covers 13 residues. The V end was cut by 8 bases, the J end by 0 bases, with 10 bases between. CDR3 loop: CASFSGANYGYTF. The CDR3 bases are TGTGCCAGCTTTTCAGGGGCTAACTATGGCTACACCTTC.

V is TRBV6-2 or TRBV6-3 and J is TRBJ1-6, with TRBD1 matching over 9 bases. Germline V lookup: CDR1 MNHEY, CDR2 SVGEGT. The CDR3 contains 19 residues. V trimming: 4 bases; J trimming: 0 bases; junction bases outside the gene matches: 10. Here the CDR3 DNA reads TGTGCCAGCAGTTTCACCCCCGGGACAGGGAGCTCCTATAATTCACCCCTCCACTTT. This encodes CASSFTPGTGSSYNSPLHF.

This chain uses TRBV24-1 with TRBJ2-2; 12 positions match TRBD1. This CDR3 spans 16 amino acids. With V trimmed by 4 bases and J by 6 bases, 5 bases remained unmatched. Germline CDR1 reads KGHDR; CDR2 reads SFDVKD. This CDR3 is CATSETGTGGSGELFF. CDR3 coding DNA: TGTGCCACCAGTGAGACCGGGACAGGGGGCTCCGGGGAGCTGTTTTTT.

The rearrangement uses TRBV1 and TRBJ2-5; the DNA was not used to check the table's D call, TRBD1. TRBV1 is a pseudogene segment. The CDR3 is 15 residues long. Here the CDR3 reads CTSSQDRGGQETQYF. The CDR3 DNA is TGCACCAGCAGCCAAGATAGAGGGGGACAAGAGACCCAGTACTTC.